This TCR beta chain was captured in a study of vaccination effects on CD4 cells after COVID-19. Study in general: All study participants received two doses of BNT162b2 or mRNA-1273 vaccine.

Study results and caveats: Clones of infection and vaccine origin contracted markedly late after vaccination.

Trimming pared 2 bases from V and 0 bases from J, leaving 12 bases between. The CDR3 is 16 residues long. From germline, CDR1 is SGHVS and CDR2 FNYEAQ. Clones were sequenced by immunoSEQ multiplex PCR, and TCRdb holds only the in-frame ones, with some missing. This sample has about 68,000 clones; approximately 80% occur once, and the top ten carry 12%. This clone was detected only once. Its cognate antigen is unknown. After expansion with viral peptide pools in the ViraFEST assay, antigen-specific CD4+ T cells were sequenced. Between days 10 and 11 of culture, CD4+ T cells were separated out. Among the vaccine recipients, none had a prior SARS-CoV-2 infection, and nucleocapsid antibodies were negative.

The chain combines TRBV7-6 with TRBJ2-3; D possibly corresponds to TRBD1 (5 bases). This TCR was sampled from a human donor who received a COVID-19 vaccine. Sequencing used CD4+ T cells from PBMCs cultured with SARS-CoV-2 spike peptides, obtained before COVID-19 vaccination. CDR3 bases: TGTGCCAGCAGCTTAAGCGACAGTTCTAGCACAGATACGCAGTATTTT. Protein: CASSLSDSSSTDTQYF.